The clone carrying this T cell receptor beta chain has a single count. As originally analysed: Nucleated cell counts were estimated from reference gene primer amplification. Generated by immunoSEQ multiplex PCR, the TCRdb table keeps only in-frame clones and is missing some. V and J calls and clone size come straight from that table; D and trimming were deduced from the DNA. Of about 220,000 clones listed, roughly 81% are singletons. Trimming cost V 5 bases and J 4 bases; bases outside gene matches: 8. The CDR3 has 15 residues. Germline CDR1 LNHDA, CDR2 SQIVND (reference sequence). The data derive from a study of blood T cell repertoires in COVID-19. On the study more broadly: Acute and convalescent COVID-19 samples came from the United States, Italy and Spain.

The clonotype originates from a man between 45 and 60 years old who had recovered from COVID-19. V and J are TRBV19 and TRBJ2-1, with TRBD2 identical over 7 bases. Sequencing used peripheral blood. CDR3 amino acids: CASSPGTNYYNEQFF. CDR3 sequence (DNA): TGTGCCAGTAGTCCCGGGACTAACTATTACAATGAGCAGTTCTTC. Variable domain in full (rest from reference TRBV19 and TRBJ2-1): DGGITQSPKYLFRKEGQNVTLSCEQNLNHDAMYWYRQDPGQGLRLIYYSQIVNDFQKGDIAEGYSVSREKKESFPLTVTSAQKNPTAFYLCASSPGTNYYNEQFFGPGTRLTVL.